This T cell receptor beta chain came from a study of OX40 agonist ivuxolimab in advanced cancers. Study overall: The group had a mean age of 60 years, ranged from about 20 to 79, and was less than 85% male.

With regard to this clone: Its matching antigen is unknown.

Germline values: CDR1 SQVTM, CDR2 ANQGSEA. V lost 7 bases and J 2 bases, leaving 11 bases between the germline ends. This CDR3 is 12 amino acids long. General study points: Several nonresponders also turned out to have low normalized T-cell clonal expansion. Low clonal expansion, among the lowest seen, marked partial responders at 0.1-3.0 mg/kg. Antigens targeted by the expanded peripheral T cells were not determined.

Data came from immunoSEQ multiplex PCR; TCRdb stores just in-frame clones and leaves some out. The table has about 77,000 clones, 85% to 90% seen once; the top ten hold less than 3%. The chain has TRBV29-1 and TRBJ1-2; D not certain. This sequence originates from an adult with an advanced solid tumor such as melanoma, head and neck, liver or kidney cancer. The sample was CD4+ or CD8+ T cells sorted from blood, taken in a trial of the OX40 agonist ivuxolimab. CDR3 bases: TGCAGCGCCGGGAGAGGGAACTATGGCTACACCTTC. Translation gives CSAGRGNYGYTF.